A selection of T cell receptor beta chains follows, all from one sample in a study of Graves' ophthalmopathy and Graves' hyperthyroidism. One entry per CDR3 protein results from TCRdb running MiXCR on the multiplex PCR reads. The sample lists approximately 480,000 distinct CDR3 sequences; approximately 15% were seen once. The sample taken for sequencing was blood. The receptors derive from a woman between 25 and 40 years old with Graves' ophthalmopathy. CDR3s leave out the opening cysteine and the closing phenylalanine or tryptophan. The order of the fields is V gene, J gene, CDR3 protein.

v_call: TRBV19
j_call: TRBJ1-1
cdr3_aa: ASSMGRGWTEAF

v_call: TRBV3-1
j_call: TRBJ1-6
cdr3_aa: ASSPSFRTPVGYNSPLH

v_call: TRBV3-1
j_call: TRBJ2-5
cdr3_aa: ASSQEAPRVQETQY

v_call: TRBV3-1
j_call: TRBJ1-1
cdr3_aa: ASSQADAGENTEAF

v_call: TRBV19
j_call: TRBJ2-5
cdr3_aa: ASSEARGETQY

v_call: TRBV6-1
j_call: TRBJ1-2
cdr3_aa: ASHQLGRRVDGYT

v_call: TRBV11-3
j_call: TRBJ2-5
cdr3_aa: ASSLGQGGKTQY

v_call: TRBV12-3/TRBV12-4
j_call: TRBJ2-2
cdr3_aa: ASSLRQGGSGELF

v_call: TRBV12-3/TRBV12-4
j_call: TRBJ2-7
cdr3_aa: ASSLGGTGHREQY

v_call: TRBV27
j_call: TRBJ1-2
cdr3_aa: ASSPGHEYGYT

v_call: TRBV20-1
j_call: TRBJ2-5
cdr3_aa: SANRGPQETQY

v_call: TRBV4-1
j_call: TRBJ1-1
cdr3_aa: ASSQDMRAEAF

v_call: TRBV15
j_call: TRBJ1-1
cdr3_aa: ATSRMGTLNTEAF

v_call: TRBV12-3/TRBV12-4
j_call: TRBJ1-2
cdr3_aa: ASSFMAVPGYT

v_call: TRBV12-3/TRBV12-4
j_call: TRBJ2-5
cdr3_aa: ASSLRSGRETQY

v_call: TRBV11-2
j_call: TRBJ2-2
cdr3_aa: ASSSFETAGELF

v_call: TRBV13
j_call: TRBJ1-2
cdr3_aa: ASSLGDNYGYT

v_call: TRBV10-3
j_call: TRBJ2-2
cdr3_aa: AISEPGAETNTGELF

v_call: TRBV2
j_call: TRBJ1-6
cdr3_aa: ASATTVINSPLH

v_call: TRBV5-4
j_call: TRBJ2-2
cdr3_aa: ASSRPGLDTGELF

v_call: TRBV10-2
j_call: TRBJ1-1
cdr3_aa: ASSGRKNTEAF

v_call: TRBV12-3/TRBV12-4
j_call: TRBJ1-2
cdr3_aa: ASSHRTAPDGYT

v_call: TRBV12-3/TRBV12-4
j_call: TRBJ2-5
cdr3_aa: ASKSSTQETQY